The 20 T cell receptor beta chains in this list originate from one sample, sequenced in a study of CD8 T cells in ankylosing spondylitis. In TCRdb, the 5' RACE reads were re-called with MiXCR into one record per CDR3 protein. This sample has about 800,000 distinct CDR3 sequences, with approximately 12% found just once. These receptors' antigens are unknown. The study's findings and limits: A TCR beta motif made of several highly homologous variants seemed typical of ankylosing spondylitis blood.

Sequencing input: blood, either unsorted or a sorted T cell fraction (not recorded which). Every receptor here comes from a male donor with ankylosing spondylitis.

The table lists this clonotype with a count of one. The CDR3 nucleotides are TGTGCCAGCAGCGTAGGGACAGCTATTCTGAACACTGAAGCTTTCTTT. It specifies CASSVGTAILNTEAFF. This chain joins TRBV9 and TRBJ1-1, with a tentative D call TRBD1 (6 bases). The CDR3 contains 16 residues. Germline-derived CDR1 and CDR2 are SGDLS and YYNGEE. Trimming left V 0 bases short and J 0 bases short, with 12 bases between.

This clonotype was recorded a few times. V gene TRBV20-1 combines with J gene TRBJ2-3; D possibly matches TRBD1 or TRBD2 (5 bases each). Germline lookup yields CDR1 DFQATT and CDR2 SNEGSKA (reference sequence). With 6 bases removed from V and 0 bases from J, the gap between germline ends came to 10 bases. CDR3 size: 13 residues. Here the CDR3 reads CSAGDPSTDTQYF. CDR3 DNA sequence: TGCAGTGCCGGGGACCCGAGCACAGATACGCAGTATTTT.

This clonotype has more than one count but fewer than ten. The chain has TRBV7-9 and TRBJ2-7, with D maybe TRBD2 (6 bases). Germline lookup yields CDR1 SEHNR and CDR2 FQNEAQ (reference sequence). The V and J ends lost 8 bases and 2 bases respectively, with 13 bases between them. The CDR3 loop spans 13 amino acids. This CDR3 reads CASGPGGAYEQYF. CDR3 sequence (DNA): TGTGCCAGCGGCCCCGGAGGGGCCTACGAGCAGTACTTC.

This clonotype occurred a few times. The CDR3 sequence: CASSPDSSGNTIYF. The CDR3 bases are TGTGCCAGCAGCCCGGACAGCTCTGGAAACACCATATATTTT. J is TRBJ1-3 and V is TRBV7-6; a possible D gene is TRBD1 (6 bases). V was shortened by 5 bases and J by 0 bases, with 8 bases between the two germline ends. The germline gives CDR1 SGHVS, CDR2 FNYEAQ. This CDR3 is 14 amino acids long.

This clonotype was counted between two and nine times. The chain links TRBV4-3 to TRBJ1-2; 10 bases agree with TRBD1. The J segment lost 3 bases and the V segment lost 7 bases, leaving 5 bases of the junction unmatched. This CDR3 region has 14 residues. From germline, CDR1 is LGHNA and CDR2 YSLEER. The CDR3 sequence is CASNPGQGYYGYTF. CDR3 nucleotides: TGCGCCAGCAACCCGGGACAGGGGTACTATGGCTACACCTTC.

This clonotype has a handful of counts. V and J are TRBV15 and TRBJ2-5; D gene uncertain. Looked up from germline, CDR1 is LNHNV and CDR2 is YYDKDF (reference sequence). This CDR3 comprises 15 residues. V lost 0 bases and J lost 2, with 10 bases in between. The CDR3 protein is CATSRDRARQETQYF. CDR3 nucleotide sequence: TGTGCCACCAGCAGAGATCGGGCACGACAAGAGACCCAGTACTTC.

In this sample, this clonotype turned up a few times. The V and J genes are TRBV4-3 and TRBJ2-3; 10 nucleotides agree with TRBD2. Germline values: CDR1 LGHNA, CDR2 YSLEER. The J segment lost 4 bases and the V segment lost 2 bases, leaving 12 bases of the junction unmatched. This CDR3 is 18 amino acids long. For the CDR3, the DNA is TGCGCCAGCAGCCAACTAAATTACGCTAGCGGGAGCGCAGATACGCAGTATTTT. It is translated as CASSQLNYASGSADTQYF.

This clonotype occurred a few times. CDR3: CSVGDKTSYGYTF. The CDR3 DNA follows: TGCAGCGTTGGTGACAAAACAAGCTATGGCTACACCTTC. V is TRBV29-1 and J is TRBJ1-2; D remains ambiguous. Deletions cut 4 bases from V and 4 bases from J, with 13 bases between. The CDR3 covers 13 residues. Germline CDR1 is SQVTM and CDR2 is ANQGSEA.

This clonotype was picked up one time. This rearrangement joins TRBV10-3 to TRBJ1-2; unclear D gene. The CDR3 runs to 13 residues. From germline, CDR1 is ENHRY and CDR2 SYGVKD. Trimming stripped 3 bases from V and 2 bases from J, with 7 bases between. CDR3 protein: CAISDRQNYGYTF. CDR3 sequence (DNA): TGTGCCATCAGTGACCGGCAGAACTATGGCTACACCTTC.

This clonotype turned up a few times. In nucleotides, the CDR3 is TGTGCCTGGAGCGCTACAGTATACATCCCGTCCGTAGAGACCCAGTACTTC. It codes for CAWSATVYIPSVETQYF. This chain links TRBV30 with TRBJ2-5; D remains unclear. The germline V and J ends were trimmed by 3 bases and 4 bases, with 24 bases remaining between them. The CDR3 runs to 17 residues. Germline CDR1 is GTSNPN and CDR2 is SVGIG (reference sequence).

This clonotype was recorded a few times. The rearrangement links TRBV29-1 to TRBJ2-3, with 8 bases aligning to TRBD2. V was pared by 6 bases and J by 1 base, with 12 bases of the junction left unmatched. The CDR3 loop spans 16 amino acids. Germline V gene lookup returns CDR1 SQVTM and CDR2 ANQGSEA. The CDR3 DNA follows: TGCAGCGTGACAGGCTCGGGGGGGGGCCGCACAGATACGCAGTATTTT. Translation: CSVTGSGGGRTDTQYF.

This clonotype was seen a few times. The rearrangement uses TRBV12-3 or TRBV12-4 and TRBJ2-3; 8 bases match TRBD2. This CDR3 region has 14 residues. Trimming took 6 bases from V and 5 from J; bases not matched to a gene: 7. The CDR3 protein is CASRFNGRGDTQYF. In DNA, the CDR3 is TGTGCCAGCAGGTTTAACGGGAGGGGAGATACGCAGTATTTT.

This clonotype has just a few counts. The chain recombines TRBV28 with TRBJ2-7; D remains ambiguous. V lost 1 base and J 4 bases, leaving 14 bases between the germline ends. CDR1 is MDHEN, CDR2 SYDVKM, per germline. This CDR3 spans 15 amino acids. CDR3 sequence: CASSLLAPNQYEQYF. In DNA, the CDR3 is TGTGCCAGCAGTTTATTGGCCCCTAATCAGTACGAGCAGTACTTC.

V usage is TRBV5-1 and J usage is TRBJ2-6, with D perhaps TRBD1 (6 bases). Trimming shortened V by 3 bases and J by 1 base, and 14 bases separated the two germline ends. CDR1 is SGHRS and CDR2 is YFSETQ in the germline V gene. The CDR3 spans 17 residues. CDR3 nucleotides: TGCGCCAGCAGCTCCGGGGACAAAGCTTCTGGGGCCAACGTCCTGACTTTC. Translated, it gives CASSSGDKASGANVLTF.

The chain joins TRBV12-3 or TRBV12-4 to TRBJ2-7, with 8 bases lining up with TRBD2. V was clipped by 6 bases and J by 2 bases; unmatched bases: 6. The CDR3 is 14 amino acids. CDR3 sequence: CASSREGPPYEQYF. Here the CDR3 DNA reads TGTGCCAGCAGCCGGGAGGGCCCTCCCTACGAGCAGTACTTC.

This clonotype was observed many times. The J gene is TRBJ2-7, the V gene TRBV6-6; TRBD1 matches at 7 bases. Germline V gives CDR1 MNHNY, CDR2 SVGAGI (reference sequence). V lost 2 bases and J lost 5; bases outside the gene matches: 3. This CDR3 comprises 13 residues. CDR3 in amino acids: CASSYRQGDEQYF. The CDR3 nucleotides read TGTGCCAGCAGTTACCGGCAGGGGGACGAGCAGTACTTC.

The chain employs TRBV6-5 and TRBJ1-2; D is uncertain. From germline, CDR1 is MNHEY and CDR2 SVGAGI. The V gene lost 2 bases and the J gene lost 6 bases, with 16 bases spanning the gap. This CDR3 has 15 residues. The chain's CDR3 is CASSYARWGSDGYTF. As DNA, the CDR3 is TGTGCCAGCAGTTACGCTCGTTGGGGAAGTGATGGCTACACCTTC.

This clonotype has only one observation. V is TRBV6-2 or TRBV6-3 and J is TRBJ1-5; the D is unclear. CDR1 is MNHEY and CDR2 is SVGEGT in the germline V gene. The CDR3 length is 14 residues. Trimming stripped 0 bases from V and 9 bases from J, with 12 bases between. In DNA, the CDR3 is TGTGCCAGCAGTTACTCGACATCCACAGCGCCCCAGCATTTT. Its translation: CASSYSTSTAPQHF.

The chain links TRBV5-1 to TRBJ2-5, with 7 bases fitting TRBD1. Per germline, CDR1 SGHRS and CDR2 YFSETQ. The CDR3 is 16 amino acids. V gave up 0 bases and J gave up 13 bases; unmatched junction bases: 18. In DNA, the CDR3 is TGCGCCAGCAGCTTGGATGTAGGTCTAGCAGAGGGGGCATGGTACTTC. Residues: CASSLDVGLAEGAWYF.

This clonotype was seen a handful of times. The chain recombines TRBV7-2 with TRBJ2-1; D is undetermined. Germline values: CDR1 SGHTA, CDR2 FQGNSA. V lost 5 bases, J lost 0 bases, and 11 bases lay in between. CDR3 size: 15 residues. CDR3 region: CASSADFSSYNEQFF. As DNA, the CDR3 is TGTGCCAGCAGCGCCGACTTTAGCTCCTACAATGAGCAGTTCTTC.